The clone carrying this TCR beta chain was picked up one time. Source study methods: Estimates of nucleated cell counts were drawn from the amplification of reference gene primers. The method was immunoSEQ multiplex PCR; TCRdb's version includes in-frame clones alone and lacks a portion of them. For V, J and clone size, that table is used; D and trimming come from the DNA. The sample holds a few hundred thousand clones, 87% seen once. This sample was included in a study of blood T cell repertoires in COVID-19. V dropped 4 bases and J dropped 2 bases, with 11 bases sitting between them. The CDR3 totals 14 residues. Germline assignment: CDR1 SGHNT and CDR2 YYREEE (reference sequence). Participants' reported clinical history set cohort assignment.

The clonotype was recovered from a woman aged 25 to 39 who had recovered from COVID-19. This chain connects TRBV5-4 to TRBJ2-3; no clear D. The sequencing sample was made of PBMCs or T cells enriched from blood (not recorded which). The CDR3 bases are TGTGCCAGCAGCCCGGGTTGGTCCACAGATACGCAGTATTTT. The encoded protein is CASSPGWSTDTQYF.